Listed here are 22 T cell receptor beta chains from one sample, sequenced in a study of T cells after posttransplantation cyclophosphamide. The assay was immunoSEQ multiplex PCR, and TCRdb's table has in-frame clones only and misses some. Found here are fewer than 13,000 clones, no singletons; the ten largest cover approximately 14%. Treatment was busulfan-fludarabine conditioning, a marrow graft, and cyclophosphamide on days +3 and +4. The input for sequencing was PBMCs, taken after allogeneic stem cell transplant with posttransplant cyclophosphamide. These receptors came from a female patient in her thirties or forties who received an allogeneic stem cell transplant from a related donor, was CMV-positive, and had no GVHD. Some T cells here may be from the graft donor.

This clone occurred many times. This rearrangement joins TRBV7-9 to TRBJ1-2, with 7 bases that match TRBD1. This CDR3 comprises 15 residues. CDR1 is SEHNR, CDR2 FQNEAQ, per germline (reference sequence). Trimming took 2 bases from V and 4 from J; bases not matched to a gene: 7. The CDR3 nucleotides are TGTGCCAGCAGCTTATCGGTTTACAGGGGCTATGGCTACACCTTC. It translates to CASSLSVYRGYGYTF.

This clone was seen ten or more times. The chain couples TRBV30 to TRBJ1-1, with a possible D match to TRBD1 (5 bases). Per germline, CDR1 GTSNPN and CDR2 SVGIG (reference sequence). V was cut by 2 bases and J by 2 bases, with 12 bases left in between. The length of the CDR3 is 14 residues. CDR3 sequence: CAWSMKGPNTEAFF. CDR3 sequence (DNA): TGTGCCTGGAGTATGAAGGGGCCTAACACTGAAGCTTTCTTT.

This clone was observed at least ten times. This chain connects TRBV5-1 to TRBJ2-2, with TRBD2 matching 9 bases. J gave up 3 bases and V 5 bases, and 8 bases lay outside the gene matches. CDR3 length: 16 residues. Germline assignment: CDR1 SGHRS and CDR2 YFSETQ. The CDR3: CASSPLAGTDTGELFF. The CDR3 DNA reads as TGCGCCAGCAGTCCGCTAGCGGGAACGGACACCGGGGAGCTGTTTTTT.

This clone was seen many times. The chain joins TRBV29-1 to TRBJ1-5, with TRBD1 matching over 8 bases. CDR3 length: 14 residues. Trimming cost V 6 bases and J 2 bases; bases outside gene matches: 6. Germline values: CDR1 SQVTM, CDR2 ANQGSEA. The DNA for the CDR3 is TGCAGCGTCTCCGGACAGGGCGGCAATCAGCCCCAGCATTTT. Translating gives CSVSGQGGNQPQHF.

This clone was detected ten times or more. The V gene is TRBV5-1, the J gene TRBJ2-2; D is unresolved. The CDR3 has 12 residues. Deletions cut 9 bases from V and 5 bases from J, with 11 bases between. Germline assignment: CDR1 SGHRS and CDR2 YFSETQ. CDR3 loop: CATRLGTGELFF. The CDR3 region has the DNA TGCGCCACCCGCCTCGGGACCGGGGAGCTGTTTTTT. Combining the CDR3 with reference TRBV5-1 and TRBJ2-2 gives the whole variable domain KAGVTQTPRYLIKTRGQQVTLSCSPISGHRSVSWYQQTPGQGLQFLFEYFSETQRNKGNFPGRFSGRQFSNSRSEMNVSTLELGDSALYLCATRLGTGELFFGEGSRLTVL.

Ten or more counts support this clone. The chain employs TRBV5-4 and TRBJ2-1; D is possibly TRBD1 (5 bases). Germline CDR1 is SGHNT and CDR2 is YYREEE (reference sequence). This CDR3 contains 13 residues. V was cut by 3 bases and J by 4 bases, with 8 bases left in between. The DNA for the CDR3 is TGTGCCAGCAGCTCCACAGGATACAATGAGCAGTTCTTC. Translating gives CASSSTGYNEQFF.

The sample holds many counts of this clone. The chain uses TRBV30 and TRBJ2-1; 15 bases agree with TRBD2. This CDR3 has 16 amino acids. Trimming at V came to 4 bases and at J to 9 bases, leaving 10 bases not matched to a gene. Looked up from germline, CDR1 is GTSNPN and CDR2 is SVGIG (reference sequence). CDR3 loop: CAWNLGLAGGRGEQFF. The CDR3 DNA sequence: TGTGCCTGGAACCTGGGACTAGCGGGGGGCAGGGGTGAGCAGTTCTTC.

This clone was detected ten times or more. CDR3 sequence (DNA): TGCGCCAGCAGCTTTGCAGAAAACACCGGGGAGCTGTTTTTT. Residues: CASSFAENTGELFF. V and J are TRBV5-1 and TRBJ2-2; D remains ambiguous. V lost 2 bases, J lost 2 bases, and 7 bases lay in between. The CDR3 runs to 14 residues. Germline CDR1 is SGHRS and CDR2 is YFSETQ.

There are many counts of this clone. The CDR3 coding sequence is TGTGCCAGTAGTATAAGGACAGAACGCGAGACCCAGTACTTC. Protein: CASSIRTERETQYF. The chain uses TRBV19 and TRBJ2-5; maybe TRBD1 (6 bases). The V gene lost 2 bases and the J gene lost 5 bases, with 12 bases spanning the gap. The CDR3 sequence is 14 residues long. Germline lookup yields CDR1 LNHDA and CDR2 SQIVND (reference sequence). Complete variable domain (other parts from reference TRBV19 and TRBJ2-5): DGGITQSPKYLFRKEGQNVTLSCEQNLNHDAMYWYRQDPGQGLRLIYYSQIVNDFQKGDIAEGYSVSREKKESFPLTVTSAQKNPTAFYLCASSIRTERETQYFGPGTRLLVL.

Ten or more counts support this clone. V gene TRBV7-6 combines with J gene TRBJ1-4, with D maybe TRBD1 (6 bases). Per the germline V gene, CDR1 is SGHVS and CDR2 is FNYEAQ. The V and J ends lost 5 bases and 10 bases respectively, with 23 bases between them. This CDR3 region has 16 residues. The CDR3 DNA follows: TGTGCCAGCAGCCCAGGGGCCAGGGTGTCCTCCGGAAAACTGTTTTTT. Its translation is CASSPGARVSSGKLFF.

CDR3 residues: CASSQSGTSGYEQYF. CDR3 in DNA: TGCGCCAGCAGCCAGTCCGGGACTAGCGGCTACGAGCAGTACTTC. This chain links TRBV4-1 with TRBJ2-5; 11 positions match TRBD2. The DNA matches TRBJ2-7 better at its end, which makes the J call doubtful. The CDR3 consists of 15 residues. Germline CDR1 MGHRA, CDR2 YSYEKL.

By proportion, this clone is medium-sized (0.01 to 0.1%). Here the CDR3 DNA reads TGTGCCAGCAGCATAACAGCTTCCTACGAGCAGTACTTC. Protein: CASSITASYEQYF. J is TRBJ2-7 and V is TRBV5-6; D unresolved. The germline V gene has CDR1 SGHDT and CDR2 YYEEEE. This CDR3 is 13 amino acids long. V lost 4 bases and J 1 base, leaving 9 bases between the germline ends.

This clone has ten or more counts. The V gene is TRBV10-1, the J gene TRBJ1-3; D not resolved. Germline V gene lookup returns CDR1 WNHNN and CDR2 SYGVQD (reference sequence). Trimming cost V 3 bases and J 0 bases, with 6 bases left between them. This CDR3 contains 14 residues. CDR3 coding DNA: TGCGCCAGCAGTGACCCCATCTCTGGAAACACCATATATTTT. Translating gives CASSDPISGNTIYF.

This clone was seen repeatedly, ten times or more. J is TRBJ2-7 and V is TRBV9; possible D gene TRBD1, 6 bases. The germline V gene encodes CDR1 SGDLS and CDR2 YYNGEE. This CDR3 has 14 amino acids. V shed 0 bases and J shed 4 bases, with 11 bases lying between them. CDR3: CASSVGGGQYEQYF. The DNA of the CDR3 is TGTGCCAGCAGCGTAGGCGGCGGACAGTACGAGCAGTACTTC.

This clone was recorded a few times. The gene calls are TRBV5-5 and TRBJ2-5, with a tentative D call TRBD1 (5 bases). Germline assignment: CDR1 SGHKS and CDR2 YYEKEE (reference sequence). Between the trimmed V and J ends, which lost 6 bases and 11 bases, there was a span of 23 bases. This CDR3 is 14 amino acids long. As DNA, the CDR3 is TGTGCCAGCACCATCCGAGGCCAGGGTTTAGAGCAGTACTTC. Its protein product is CASTIRGQGLEQYF.

This clone was detected many times. V and J are TRBV21-1 and TRBJ1-1; the table's TRBD1 call for D was not verified on the DNA. TRBV21-1 is flagged as a pseudogene. CDR3 size: 18 residues. CDR3 sequence (DNA): TGTGCCAGCAGCAAATCCGGGAGACAGGGCGGGACGAACACTGAAGCTTTCTTT. Encoded protein: CASSKSGRQGGTNTEAFF.

At least ten counts were recorded for this clone. The chain carries TRBV9 and TRBJ2-5, with 8 positions matching TRBD2. Germline V gene lookup returns CDR1 SGDLS and CDR2 YYNGEE. V was pared by 0 bases and J by 4 bases, with 8 bases of the junction left unmatched. This CDR3 region has 16 residues. The CDR3 protein is CASSVALAGFGETQYF. The CDR3 DNA follows: TGTGCCAGCAGCGTAGCTCTAGCGGGCTTCGGAGAGACCCAGTACTTC.

This clone was detected many times. V is TRBV9 and J is TRBJ1-6; D is possibly TRBD1 (6 bases). This CDR3 contains 15 residues. Trimming left V 2 bases short and J 13 bases short, with 19 bases between. The V gene's germline CDR1 is SGDLS and CDR2 YYNGEE. DNA for the CDR3: TGTGCCAGCAGCGTTAAAGGGGGGGCCAACGCTCCCCTCCACTTT. Residues: CASSVKGGANAPLHF.

The sample holds many counts of this clone. The V gene is TRBV9, the J gene TRBJ1-6, with 11 positions matching TRBD1. The CDR3 length is 15 residues. Germline V CDR1 and CDR2: SGDLS, YYNGEE. V shed 4 bases and J 10 bases; nucleotides not matched to a gene: 7. The CDR3 coding sequence is TGTGCCAGCAGCTTCCGGGACAGGGGGAACTCACCCCTCCACTTT. Translated: CASSFRDRGNSPLHF.

This clone showed up many times. An end of the junction does not agree with germline; a read error may underlie this. The chain recombines TRBV29-1 with TRBJ2-7, with D perhaps matching TRBD2 (6 bases). The CDR3 covers 14 residues. Per the germline V gene, CDR1 is SQVTM and CDR2 is ANQGSEA. Here the CDR3 reads CSVGPGWDSNEQYF. In nucleotides, the CDR3 is TGCAGCGTTGGACCCGGATGGGACTCCAACGAGCAGTACTTC.

The chain employs TRBV29-1 and TRBJ2-5; possibly TRBD1 for D (8 bases). The germline gives CDR1 SQVTM, CDR2 ANQGSEA. The germline V and J ends were trimmed by 7 bases and 4 bases, with 19 bases remaining between them. The CDR3 sequence is 14 residues long. CDR3 bases: TGCAGCGCCATCAGGACAGGGAGGGGAGAGACCCAGTACTTC. As protein: CSAIRTGRGETQYF.

This clone was seen many times. This chain links TRBV18 with TRBJ2-7, with 12 bases lining up with TRBD2. The length of the CDR3 is 16 residues. Losses at the gene ends were 4 bases for V and 2 bases for J; bases not matched to a gene: 6. Germline V lookup: CDR1 KGHSH, CDR2 LQKENI. In DNA, the CDR3 is TGTGCCAGCTCACGCCAACTAGCGGGGGGCGCCTACGAGCAGTACTTC. The encoded protein is CASSRQLAGGAYEQYF.